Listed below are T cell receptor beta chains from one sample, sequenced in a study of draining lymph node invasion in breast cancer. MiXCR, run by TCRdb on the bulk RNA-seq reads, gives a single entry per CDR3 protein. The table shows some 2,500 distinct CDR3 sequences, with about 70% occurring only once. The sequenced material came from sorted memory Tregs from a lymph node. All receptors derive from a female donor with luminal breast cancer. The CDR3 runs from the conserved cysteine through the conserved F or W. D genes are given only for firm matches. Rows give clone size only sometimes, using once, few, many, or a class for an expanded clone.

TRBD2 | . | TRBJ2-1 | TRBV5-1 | TGCGCCAGCAGCCTCGGCGGGAGTATCAATGAGCAGTTCTTC | CASSLGGSINEQFF
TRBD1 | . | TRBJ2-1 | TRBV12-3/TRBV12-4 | TGTGCCAGCAAGGACAGGGGGCTCAATGAGCAGTTCTTC | CASKDRGLNEQFF
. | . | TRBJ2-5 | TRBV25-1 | TGTGCCAGCAGTGAGGGACAATGGGAAGAGACCCAGTACTTC | CASSEGQWEETQYF
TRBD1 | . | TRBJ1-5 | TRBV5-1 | TGCGCCAGCAGCCCGGGACAGGGATATCAGCCCCAGCATTTT | CASSPGQGYQPQHF
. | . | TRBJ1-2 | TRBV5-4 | TGTGCCAGCAGCTTGGACAGGGATGGTGGCTACACCTTC | CASSLDRDGGYTF
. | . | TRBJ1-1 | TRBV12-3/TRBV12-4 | TGTGCCAGCAGCCAAACAGGGAAAGCTTTCTTT | CASSQTGKAFF
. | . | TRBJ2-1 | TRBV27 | TGTGCCAGCAGTGTAAGAGGGACAAGTGGTTTAAATCTAGAGCAGTTCTTC | CASSVRGTSGLNLEQFF
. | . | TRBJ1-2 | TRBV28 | TGTGCCAGCAGGCAGGGAGCTAACTATGGCTACACCTTC | CASRQGANYGYTF
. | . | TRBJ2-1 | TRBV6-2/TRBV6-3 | TGTGCCAGCAGACGGGACAATGAGCAGTTCTTC | CASRRDNEQFF
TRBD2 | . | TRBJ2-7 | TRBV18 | TGTGCCAGCTCACCGGGGGGGAGCTCCTACGAGCAGTACTTC | CASSPGGSSYEQYF
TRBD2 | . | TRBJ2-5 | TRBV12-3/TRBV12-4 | TGTGCCAGCAGAAATAAACGACCGGGACTAGCGGGAGGGTCCATCGTGGAGACCCAGTACTTC | CASRNKRPGLAGGSIVETQYF
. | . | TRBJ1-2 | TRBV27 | TGTGCCAGCAGTTTCCGACCTGAGGGGGGAACGGATGGCTACACCTTC | CASSFRPEGGTDGYTF
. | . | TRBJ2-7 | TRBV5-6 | TGTGCCAGCAGTGCCGGGTCTGGGGTTTCCGAGCAGTACTTC | CASSAGSGVSEQYF
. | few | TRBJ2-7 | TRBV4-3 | TGCGCCAGCAGCCAAGATGGAGACGGTTACGAGCAGTACTTC | CASSQDGDGYEQYF
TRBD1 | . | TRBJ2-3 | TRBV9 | TGTGCCAGCAGCGTACGACAGGGGGTAGGAGATACGCAGTATTTT | CASSVRQGVGDTQYF
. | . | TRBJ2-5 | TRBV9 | TGTGCCAGCAGCGTTACGGTTCGCACCCAAGAGACCCAGTACTTC | CASSVTVRTQETQYF
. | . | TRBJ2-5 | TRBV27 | TGTGCCAGCAGTTTATCTGTTGGGCTGGAGACCCAGTACTTC | CASSLSVGLETQYF
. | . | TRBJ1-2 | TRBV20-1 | TGCAGTGGTATAGAACGGCTGGGCTATGGCTACACCTTC | CSGIERLGYGYTF
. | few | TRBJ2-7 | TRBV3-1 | TGTGCCAGCAGCAGGATCACAACAGGGTACGAGCAGTACTTC | CASSRITTGYEQYF
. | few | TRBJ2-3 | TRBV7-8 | TGTGCCAGCAGCCCCACGCGGACAGATACGCAGTATTTT | CASSPTRTDTQYF
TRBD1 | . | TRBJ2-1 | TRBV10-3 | TGTGCCAACGCTGCAACGACAGGGTACCCCTACAATGAGCAGTTCTTC | CANAATTGYPYNEQFF
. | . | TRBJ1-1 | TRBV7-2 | TGTGCCAGCCCCTTGGGGGGCGCTGAAGCTTTCTTT | CASPLGGAEAFF
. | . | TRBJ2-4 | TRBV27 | TGTGCCAGCAGTCCTCGTTGGGGAAGCATTCAGTACTTC | CASSPRWGSIQYF
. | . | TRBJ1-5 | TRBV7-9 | TGTGCCAGCAGCTTAGCGGTACCTGGGAGCCAGCCCCAGCATTTT | CASSLAVPGSQPQHF
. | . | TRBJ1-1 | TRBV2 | TGTGCCAGCCGGGGGCAGTTCATGAACACTGAAGCTTTCTTT | CASRGQFMNTEAFF
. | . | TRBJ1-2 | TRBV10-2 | TGCGCCAGCAGTGAGAGGCTAGGCTACACCTTC | CASSERLGYTF
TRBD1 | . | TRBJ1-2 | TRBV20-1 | TGCAGTGCGGACAGGTCCGGGCTCTATGGCTACACCTTC | CSADRSGLYGYTF
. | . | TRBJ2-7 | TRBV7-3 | TGTGCCAGCAGCTTACAGGGGTCCCACGAGCAGTACTTC | CASSLQGSHEQYF
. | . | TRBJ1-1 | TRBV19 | TGTGCCAGTAGTATAGATCTGGACACTGAAGCTTTCTTT | CASSIDLDTEAFF
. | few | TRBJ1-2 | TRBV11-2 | TGTGCCAGCAGCTTAGTGGCCGGCAGGGGCTATGGCTACACCTTC | CASSLVAGRGYGYTF
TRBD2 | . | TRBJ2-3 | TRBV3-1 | TGTGCCAGCAGCCGCGGTAGTTCGGCTAGCGGGGGGTCAGATACGCAGTATTTT | CASSRGSSASGGSDTQYF
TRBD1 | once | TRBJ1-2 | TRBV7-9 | TGTACCAGCAGCCCGGGAAGGACAGGCGTCCCGATTTACTATGGCTACACCTTC | CTSSPGRTGVPIYYGYTF